This T cell receptor beta chain was identified in a study of radiotherapy plus CTLA-4 blockade in lung cancer. Overall study results and limits: Subsequent to radiotherapy plus ipilimumab, tumor-derived TCR clones underwent expansion in blood.

As regards this clone: Its target is not known.

Ipilimumab CTLA-4 blockade and focal radiation were given to patients with chemo-refractory metastatic non-small-cell lung cancer. V lost 5 bases and J 0 bases, leaving 14 bases between the germline ends. Germline CDR1 MDHEN, CDR2 SYDVKM. The CDR3 sequence is 15 residues long. Generated by immunoSEQ multiplex PCR, the TCRdb table keeps only in-frame clones and is missing some. Of around 71,000 clones in the sample, 65% to 85% are singletons; the top ten hold around a sixth. This sequence joins TRBV28 and TRBJ2-7; D may be TRBD1 (6 bases). This TCR came from a human donor with non-small cell lung cancer whose response to radiotherapy plus ipilimumab could not be evaluated. Some clones in this sample may be carry-over from other donors' samples. The material was peripheral blood, obtained from a patient treated with radiotherapy plus ipilimumab. Here the CDR3 reads CASSPIRTVSYEQYF. For the CDR3, the DNA is TGTGCCAGCAGTCCAATTAGGACAGTCTCCTACGAGCAGTACTTC.